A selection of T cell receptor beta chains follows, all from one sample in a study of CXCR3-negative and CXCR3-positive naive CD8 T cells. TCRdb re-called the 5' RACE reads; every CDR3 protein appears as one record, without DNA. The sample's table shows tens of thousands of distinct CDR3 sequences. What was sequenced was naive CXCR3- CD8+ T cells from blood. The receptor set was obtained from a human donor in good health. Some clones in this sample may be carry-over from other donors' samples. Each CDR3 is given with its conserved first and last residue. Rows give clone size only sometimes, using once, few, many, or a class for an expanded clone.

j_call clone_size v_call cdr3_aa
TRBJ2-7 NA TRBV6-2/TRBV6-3 CASSYSVLAYEQYF
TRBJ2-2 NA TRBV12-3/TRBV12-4 CASSLRGGAGELFF
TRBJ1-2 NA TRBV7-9 CASSSLSGQKLYGYTF
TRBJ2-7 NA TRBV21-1 CASSKRGQGASYEQYF
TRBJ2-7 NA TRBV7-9 CASSPGAYEQYF
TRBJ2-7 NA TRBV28 CASTEAGGSYEQYF
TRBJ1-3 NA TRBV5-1 CASSSTGLSGNTIYF
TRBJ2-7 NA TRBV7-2 CASSLGRGSGYEQYF
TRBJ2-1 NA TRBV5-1 CASSLGGGGLLPYNEQFF
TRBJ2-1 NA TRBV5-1 CASSLEAGAGGPMAF
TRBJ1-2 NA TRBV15 CATATTGQGLYGYTF
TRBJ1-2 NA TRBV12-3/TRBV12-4 CASSFGGGYGYTF
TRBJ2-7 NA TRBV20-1 CSASGLAGGKSSYEQYF
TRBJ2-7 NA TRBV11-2 CASSLGGSTYEQYF
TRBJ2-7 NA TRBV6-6 CASSYSGSYEQYF
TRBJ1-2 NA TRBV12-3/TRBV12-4 CASSLTGGHGYTF
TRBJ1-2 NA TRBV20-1 CSARDVQSDYGYTF
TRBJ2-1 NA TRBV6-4 CASSDGTGSYNEQFF
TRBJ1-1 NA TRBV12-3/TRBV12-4 CASSPGYTTEAFF
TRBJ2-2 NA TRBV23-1 CASSQSHQGPQPFF
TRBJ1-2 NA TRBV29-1 CSVDPQGSGYTF
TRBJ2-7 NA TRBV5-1 CASSLTRRGYEQYF
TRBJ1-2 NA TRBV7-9 CASSYEDRTNYGYTF
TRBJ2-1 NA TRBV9 CASSVGGAEYNEQFF
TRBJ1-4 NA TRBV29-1 CSVGTVTTNEKLFF
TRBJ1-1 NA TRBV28 CASSLGDIMNTEAFF
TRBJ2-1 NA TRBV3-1 CASSQTLAGPYNEQFF
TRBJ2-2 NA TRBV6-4 CASSPAPGDTGELFF
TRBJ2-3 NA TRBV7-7 CASSLGVTGADTQYF
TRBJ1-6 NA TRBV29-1 CSVDTGTGDSPLHF
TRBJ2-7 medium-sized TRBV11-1 CASSLEGRAYEQYF
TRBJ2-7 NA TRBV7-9 CASSSVGPNYEQYF
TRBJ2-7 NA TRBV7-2 CASSSNRGYEQYF
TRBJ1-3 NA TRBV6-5 CASSGVSGNTIYF
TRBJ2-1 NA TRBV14 CASSPNLNEQFF
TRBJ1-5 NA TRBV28 CASSFTGESNQPQHF
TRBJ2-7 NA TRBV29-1 CSVMPESRGGYEQYF
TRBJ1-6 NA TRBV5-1 CASSLGQAANGPLHF
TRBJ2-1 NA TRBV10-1 CASSESWRNEQFF
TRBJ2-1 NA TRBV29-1 CSSEGSYNEQFF
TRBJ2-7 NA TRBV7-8 CASSFRTGIVGEQYF
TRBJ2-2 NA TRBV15 CATRPPNTGELFF
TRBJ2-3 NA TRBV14 CASSLWARSTDTQYF
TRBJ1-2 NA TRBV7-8 CASSLGGSDYGYTF
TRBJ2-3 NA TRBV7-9 CASSLAETTDTQYF
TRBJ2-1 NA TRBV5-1 CASRLSSGGSSYNEQFF